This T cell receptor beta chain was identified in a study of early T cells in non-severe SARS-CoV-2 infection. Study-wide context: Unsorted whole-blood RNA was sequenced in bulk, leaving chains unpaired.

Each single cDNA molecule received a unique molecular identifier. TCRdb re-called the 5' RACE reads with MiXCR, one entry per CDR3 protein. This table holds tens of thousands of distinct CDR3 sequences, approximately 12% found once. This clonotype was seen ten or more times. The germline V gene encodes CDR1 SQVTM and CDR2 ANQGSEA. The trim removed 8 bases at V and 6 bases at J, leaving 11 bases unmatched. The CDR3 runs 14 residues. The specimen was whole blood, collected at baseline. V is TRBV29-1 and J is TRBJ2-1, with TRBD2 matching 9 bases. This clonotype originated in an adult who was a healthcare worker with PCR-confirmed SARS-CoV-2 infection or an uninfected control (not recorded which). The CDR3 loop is CSSAGGGAVNEQFF. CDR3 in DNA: TGCAGCTCCGCTGGCGGGGGGGCGGTCAATGAGCAGTTCTTC.